This T cell receptor beta chain was sequenced during a study of blood T cells in healthy people across ages. Every donor gave about 9 milliliters of peripheral blood. Total RNA was isolated from each sample in quantities of at least 5.5 micrograms. To note about this clonotype: Its antigen is not known.

General study points: Investigators viewed diversity estimates from one million T cells as underestimates, the study reported. No one knew whether donors had CMV, which possibly confounded expanded clonotype changes.

Germline lookup yields CDR1 KGHSH and CDR2 LQKENI. This CDR3 region has 13 residues. V dropped 3 bases and J dropped 3 bases, with 8 bases sitting between them. A second 7 to 11 cycle PCR used barcoded and J-beta primers. Each CDR3 protein gets one entry after TCRdb re-called the 5' RACE reads with MiXCR. Of hundreds of thousands of distinct CDR3 sequences in the sample, 20% to 25% were seen once. The rearrangement links TRBV18 to TRBJ1-2; D gene unclear. Sequences were obtained from blood. This receptor was taken from a man between 65 and 79 years old in good health. CDR3 sequence: CASSPSEDYGYTF. CDR3 bases: TGTGCCAGCTCACCGTCAGAAGACTATGGCTACACCTTC.